The TCR beta chain described here comes from a study of identical twins. Overall study results and limits: The more abundant beta clonotypes in cord blood had fewer insertions, and memory repertoires did not show this.

Every sampled donor was Caucasian and healthy. Using its own MiXCR run on the 5' RACE reads, TCRdb lists one record per CDR3 protein. The data contain hundreds of thousands of distinct CDR3 sequences, more than 20% of them seen just once; the ten biggest clones take up about 2.7%. The CDR3 spans 17 residues. Losses at the gene ends were 1 base for V and 4 bases for J; bases not matched to a gene: 9. Germline V gene lookup returns CDR1 WSHSY and CDR2 SAAADI. Note on this clonotype: As yet, its antigen is unknown.

These same records also appear under a second study, on T cells expressing NK-cell markers. That source adds: Of the CD8+ T cells in about 6 donors, roughly 1.0-7.5% belonged to dominant NKG2C+ clonotypes. Several donors' CD3+CD56-NKG2C+ cells were dominated by the same clonotypes.

V is TRBV10-2 and J is TRBJ2-2; 7 nucleotides align to TRBD1. This TCR was sampled from a woman aged 18 to 35 in good health. The sample taken for sequencing was CD4+ T cells sorted from blood. CDR3 sequence (DNA): TGCGCCAGCAGTGAGTTTACTAGGGGGCAGGCCACCGGGGAGCTGTTTTTT. Translating it yields CASSEFTRGQATGELFF.